This paragraph covers one T cell receptor (beta chain) sequence. The data derive from a study of T cell changes during pregnancy in multiple sclerosis. The CDR3 loop spans 13 amino acids. Germline V CDR1 and CDR2: MNHNS, SASEGT. Unmatched junction bases numbered 5, after V lost 5 bases and J lost 5 bases. Profiling relied on immunoSEQ multiplex PCR, and the TCRdb table lists in-frame clones only, not all of them. The sample holds 40,000 or so clones; almost 95% are singletons and the top ten take roughly 7.4%. The sequence was obtained from a female donor with multiple sclerosis, enrolled in a pregnancy study. The source material was CD8+ T cells from peripheral blood mononuclear cells, sampled in the third trimester of pregnancy. V is TRBV6-1 and J is TRBJ2-7, with TRBD1 identical over 8 bases. The CDR3 reads CASSRQGPNEQYF. The CDR3, as DNA: TGTGCCAGCAGTAGACAGGGGCCCAACGAGCAGTACTTC.